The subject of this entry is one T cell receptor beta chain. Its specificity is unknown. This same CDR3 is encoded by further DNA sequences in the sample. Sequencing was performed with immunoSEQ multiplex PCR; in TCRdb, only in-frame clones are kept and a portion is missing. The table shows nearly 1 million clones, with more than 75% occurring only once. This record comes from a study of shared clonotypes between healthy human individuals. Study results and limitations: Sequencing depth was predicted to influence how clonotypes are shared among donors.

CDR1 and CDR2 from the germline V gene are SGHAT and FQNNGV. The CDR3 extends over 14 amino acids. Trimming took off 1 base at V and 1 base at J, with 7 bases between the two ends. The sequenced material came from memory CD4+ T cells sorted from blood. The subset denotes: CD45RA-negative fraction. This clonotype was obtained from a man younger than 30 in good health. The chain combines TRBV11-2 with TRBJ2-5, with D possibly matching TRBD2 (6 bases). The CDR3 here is CASSLVGGQETQYF. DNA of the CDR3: TGTGCCAGCAGCTTAGTGGGGGGCCAAGAGACCCAGTACTTC.